These 9 T cell receptor beta chains originate from one sample sequenced in a study of T cell changes during pregnancy in multiple sclerosis. Sequencing was performed with immunoSEQ multiplex PCR; in TCRdb, only in-frame clones are kept and a portion is missing. The sample records tens of thousands of clones, roughly 93% being singletons. The specimen comprised peripheral blood, sampled in the second trimester of pregnancy. The receptors stem from a female donor in good health, enrolled as a control in a pregnancy study.

This clone was found once. The chain has TRBV9 and TRBJ1-1; no firm D call. This CDR3 is built from 14 residues. Trimming took off 0 bases at V and 1 base at J, with 7 bases between the two ends. Germline CDR1 and CDR2: SGDLS and YYNGEE. The CDR3 DNA sequence: TGTGCCAGCAGCGTAGTGGGAGGGAACACTGAAGCTTTCTTT. It translates to CASSVVGGNTEAFF. Together with reference TRBV9 and TRBJ1-1, the CDR3 gives the full variable domain: DSGVTQTPKHLITATGQRVTLRCSPRSGDLSVYWYQQSLDQGLQFLIQYYNGEERAKGNILERFSAQQFPDLHSELNLSSLELGDSALYFCASSVVGGNTEAFFGQGTRLTVV.

The chain employs TRBV4-2 and TRBJ2-2, with TRBD2 matching 9 bases. Germline CDR1 reads LGHNA; CDR2 reads YNFKEQ. The CDR3 spans 16 residues. The J segment lost 8 bases and the V segment lost 0 bases, leaving 7 bases of the junction unmatched. The CDR3 DNA sequence: TGTGCCAGCAGCCAAGAATCAGCGGGGGGATCTGGGGAGCTGTTTTTT. It codes for CASSQESAGGSGELFF.

The chain links TRBV5-6 to TRBJ1-4; possibly TRBD1 for D (5 bases). The CDR3 loop spans 15 amino acids. Germline values: CDR1 SGHDT, CDR2 YYEEEE. Trimming removed 3 bases at V and 4 bases at J, with 13 bases between. The CDR3 DNA follows: TGTGCCAGCAGCTCTCAGGGAAATTTTAATGAAAAACTGTTTTTT. Its translation: CASSSQGNFNEKLFF.

As to this clone: Distinct nucleotide sequences in the sample also encode this CDR3. The rearrangement joins TRBV9 to TRBJ2-1; 8 bases align to TRBD2. The CDR3 sequence is 14 residues long. V gave up 3 bases and J gave up 1 base; unmatched junction bases: 0. Germline CDR1 reads SGDLS; CDR2 reads YYNGEE. CDR3: CASSAGGSYNEQFF. The CDR3 DNA is TGTGCCAGCAGCGCGGGGGGGTCCTACAATGAGCAGTTCTTC.

This chain uses TRBV10-3 with TRBJ1-2; perhaps TRBD1 as D (6 bases). The CDR3 extends over 12 amino acids. Trimming took off 8 bases at V and 3 bases at J, with 10 bases between the two ends. Germline CDR1 is ENHRY and CDR2 is SYGVKD. DNA for the CDR3: TGTGCCATCTCGTCAGGGGACTATGGCTACACCTTC. The encoded protein is CAISSGDYGYTF.

The chain has TRBV5-5 and TRBJ1-1; TRBD1 aligns across 8 bases. V shed 4 bases, J shed 0 bases, and the junction held 2 bases outside the gene matches. Germline V gives CDR1 SGHKS, CDR2 YYEKEE (reference sequence). The CDR3 has 14 residues. This CDR3 is CASSRTGMNTEAFF. In DNA form, the CDR3 reads TGTGCCAGCAGCCGGACAGGGATGAACACTGAAGCTTTCTTT.

The CDR3 here is CSVAGTGVESGYTF. The CDR3 DNA is TGCAGCGTTGCCGGGACAGGGGTTGAGAGTGGCTACACCTTC. The J gene is TRBJ1-2, the V gene TRBV29-1; 10 bases are a match to TRBD1. V gave up 4 bases and J gave up 7 bases; unmatched junction bases: 9. The V gene's germline CDR1 is SQVTM and CDR2 ANQGSEA. The CDR3 has 14 residues.

The V gene is TRBV6-5, the J gene TRBJ2-1; maybe TRBD2 (6 bases). The germline CDR1 and CDR2 sequences are MNHEY and SVGAGI. The V end lost 4 bases, the J end lost 7 bases, and 17 bases lay between the germline ends. The CDR3 spans 15 residues. Here the CDR3 DNA reads TGTGCCAGCAGTTCCCCGACTAGGACTTCAAATGAGCAGTTCTTC. Protein: CASSSPTRTSNEQFF.

V and J are TRBV5-1 and TRBJ2-2, with TRBD1 matching over 12 bases. This CDR3 region has 18 residues. The V gene's germline CDR1 is SGHRS and CDR2 YFSETQ. V gave up 3 bases and J gave up 3 bases; unmatched junction bases: 9. CDR3 region: CASSYTTGTGGDTGELFF. The CDR3 DNA reads as TGCGCCAGCAGCTATACTACCGGGACAGGGGGCGACACCGGGGAGCTGTTTTTT.